This T cell receptor (beta chain) was recorded in a study of blood T cell repertoires in COVID-19. Participants, 18 to 89 years old, spanned about 26 US areas. All recovered Cohort 3 donors got two negative PCRs, got clearance, or saw symptom resolution. V lost 1 base to trimming and J lost 10 bases; unmatched junction nucleotides: 0. The CDR3 is 12 residues long. Germline CDR1 and CDR2: SNHLY and FYNNEI. This table comes from immunoSEQ multiplex PCR, and its TCRdb copy is limited to in-frame clones, with some not included. Of some 390,000 clones listed, about 90% are singletons. This receptor was identified in a woman aged 25 to 39 who had recovered from COVID-19. The specimen was PBMCs or T cells enriched from blood (not recorded which). This chain uses TRBV2 with TRBJ1-3, with 8 bases matching TRBD1. The CDR3 sequence is CASSEGQGTIYF. CDR3 nucleotides: TGTGCCAGCAGTGAAGGACAGGGGACCATATATTTT.